The rows below give T cell receptor beta chains drawn from one sample of a study of cytomegalovirus exposure and HLA in healthy donors. The table came from immunoSEQ multiplex PCR; TCRdb's copy has only in-frame clones and leaves some out. This sample yields under 110,000 clones, of which 75% to 90% are seen a single time; around 3.6% belongs to the top ten. The source material was PBMCs. These receptors originate from a man aged 25 to 45 in good health and CMV-seronegative. CDR3s include the opening cysteine and the closing phenylalanine or tryptophan. A D gene is named only where the DNA matches it firmly. The size of a clone is reported for some rows only, either as once, few or many, or as a class for expanded clones.

D,J,length,size,V,CDR3,DNA
TRBD1,TRBJ1-2,12,.,TRBV19,CASSAGGNGYTF,TGTGCCAGTAGTGCAGGGGGCAATGGCTACACCTTC
.,TRBJ2-3,13,.,TRBV19,CASTAGNTDTQYF,TGTGCCAGTACGGCAGGTAACACAGATACGCAGTATTTT
TRBD1,TRBJ1-1,14,.,TRBV29-1,CSAPRTGGGTEAFF,TGCAGCGCCCCAAGGACAGGGGGAGGCACTGAGGCTTTCTTT
.,TRBJ2-3,13,.,TRBV7-9,CASSLVPADTQYF,TGTGCCAGCAGCTTAGTTCCCGCGGATACGCAGTATTTT
TRBD1,TRBJ1-5,14,.,TRBV28,CASSYRGPNQPQHF,TGTGCCAGCAGCTACAGGGGCCCCAATCAGCCCCAGCATTTT
.,TRBJ2-2,12,few,TRBV7-2,CASSSGAGELFF,TGTGCCAGCAGCTCGGGGGCCGGGGAGCTGTTTTTT
.,TRBJ1-1,14,few,TRBV6-5,CASSREEQWTEAFF,TGTGCCAGCAGTCGCGAGGAGCAATGGACTGAAGCTTTCTTT
TRBD2,TRBJ2-1,15,.,TRBV7-9,CASSFSGGPDNEQFF,TGTGCCAGCAGCTTTAGCGGGGGCCCAGACAATGAGCAGTTCTTC
TRBD2,TRBJ2-1,17,few,TRBV4-3,CASSQDSRLAGYNEQFF,TGCGCCAGCAGCCAAGACAGCCGACTAGCGGGCTACAATGAGCAGTTCTTC
TRBD1,TRBJ1-5,18,.,TRBV2,CASSEKGTGGFSNQPQHF,TGTGCCAGCAGTGAAAAAGGGACAGGGGGATTTAGCAATCAGCCCCAGCATTTT
.,TRBJ1-4,15,.,TRBV5-1,CASSPTGFSSEKLFF,TGCGCCAGCAGCCCTACAGGGTTCAGTAGTGAAAAACTGTTTTTT
.,TRBJ2-1,14,.,TRBV4-1,CASSRGTGYNEQFF,TGCGCCAGCAGCCGAGGAACGGGTTACAATGAGCAGTTCTTC
.,TRBJ2-7,11,.,TRBV10-3,CAISGHSEQYF,TGTGCCATCAGTGGTCACTCAGAGCAGTACTTC
.,TRBJ2-1,14,.,TRBV27,CASSLGLSYNEQFF,TGTGCCAGCAGTTTAGGGCTATCCTACAATGAGCAGTTCTTC
TRBD1,TRBJ1-1,14,.,TRBV5-6,CASSVGQANTEAFF,TGTGCCAGCAGCGTTGGACAGGCCAACACTGAAGCTTTCTTT
.,TRBJ1-1,14,.,TRBV29-1,CSVEERRGETEAFF,TGCAGCGTTGAAGAACGACGGGGGGAGACTGAAGCTTTCTTT
.,TRBJ2-7,15,.,TRBV5-1,CASSAQGPGTYEQYF,TGCGCCAGCAGCGCACAGGGTCCCGGAACCTACGAGCAGTACTTC
.,TRBJ2-7,13,.,TRBV28,CASRASGFYEQYF,TGTGCCAGCAGAGCCTCGGGGTTCTACGAGCAGTACTTC
.,TRBJ1-1,11,.,TRBV29-1,CSACLTSEAFF,TGCAGCGCCTGTTTGACTTCTGAAGCTTTCTTT
TRBD1,TRBJ1-5,20,.,TRBV27,CASSASRPMIPDRGNQPQHF,TGTGCCAGCAGTGCTTCAAGACCGATGATACCCGACAGGGGGAATCAGCCCCAGCATTTT
TRBD2,TRBJ2-1,15,.,TRBV29-1,CSVRLTTSGSREQFF,TGCAGCGTTCGGTTGACTACTAGCGGGAGCCGTGAGCAGTTCTTC
TRBD1,TRBJ1-2,13,.,TRBV6-5,CASKGGRNYGYTF,TGTGCCAGCAAAGGGGGCCGGAACTATGGCTACACCTTC
.,TRBJ1-4,14,.,TRBV6-1,CASKPGVVNEKLFF,TGTGCCAGCAAGCCAGGGGTTGTTAATGAAAAACTGTTTTTT
.,TRBJ2-7,13,.,TRBV28,CASETLAPYEQYF,TGTGCCAGCGAGACTCTTGCCCCCTACGAGCAGTACTTC
.,TRBJ2-7,15,once,TRBV7-8,CASSLAGQGSYEQYF,TGTGCCAGCAGCTTAGCAGGGCAGGGCTCCTACGAGCAGTACTTC
TRBD2,TRBJ2-1,16,.,TRBV5-4,CASSLARLAGENEQFF,TGTGCCAGCAGCTTGGCCCGGCTAGCGGGAGAAAATGAGCAGTTCTTC
.,TRBJ2-7,12,.,TRBV6-6,CASSSYRDLGYF,TGTGCCAGCAGTTCTTACAGGGACCTGGGGTACTTC
TRBD1,TRBJ2-7,11,.,TRBV29-1,CSAVGQGRQYF,TGCAGCGCCGTAGGACAGGGGCGCCAGTACTTC
TRBD2,TRBJ2-7,14,.,TRBV19,CASTRTSGDYEQYF,TGTGCCAGTACCAGGACTAGCGGGGATTACGAGCAGTACTTC
TRBD1,TRBJ1-5,14,.,TRBV27,CASSGQGRNQPQHF,TGTGCCAGCAGCGGACAGGGAAGGAATCAGCCCCAGCATTTT
.,TRBJ1-2,11,.,TRBV2,CASSPIYGYTF,TGTGCCAGCAGCCCCATCTATGGCTACACCTTC
TRBD2,TRBJ2-1,12,once,TRBV2,CARGTRHNEQFF,TGTGCCAGGGGGACTAGACACAATGAGCAGTTCTTC
TRBD2,TRBJ2-5,15,.,TRBV28,CASSFPGASGETQYF,TGTGCCAGCAGTTTCCCCGGGGCTAGCGGGGAGACCCAGTACTTC
.,TRBJ1-4,13,.,TRBV29-1,CSIRTDYNEKLFF,TGCAGCATACGGACTGACTATAATGAAAAACTGTTTTTT
.,TRBJ1-1,15,.,TRBV7-9,CASSLAVWRDTEAFF,TGTGCCAGCAGCTTAGCGGTTTGGAGGGACACTGAAGCTTTCTTT
.,TRBJ1-6,17,.,TRBV9,CASSARGGWGSRSPLHF,TGTGCCAGCAGCGCCCGGGGGGGATGGGGATCGCGTTCACCCCTCCACTTT